This TCR beta chain was sequenced for a study of T cells in localized non-small cell lung cancer. Study-wide results and limits: Sequence data derive from only one tumor region, so heterogeneity remains possible. Adjacent lung exhibited a median of about 56 among the 100 most abundant tumor clones. Adjacent uninvolved lung had the highest clonality, suggesting focused antigen responses.

About this clone: Antigen specificity is unknown.

Clones were sequenced by immunoSEQ multiplex PCR, and TCRdb holds only the in-frame ones, with some missing. The table shows 75,000 to 90,000 clones, with 84% occurring only once. CDR3 size: 14 residues. The germline V gene has CDR1 SGHDT and CDR2 YYEEEE. V lost 5 bases and J lost 3; bases outside the gene matches: 6. Sequenced here: peripheral blood, sampled before any cancer treatment. This receptor was taken from a man between 40 and 69 years old with stage I lung adenocarcinoma. This chain joins TRBV5-6 and TRBJ2-7; 9 positions match TRBD1. CDR3 loop: CASSSGTGNYEQYF. CDR3 bases: TGTGCCAGCAGTTCCGGGACAGGGAACTACGAGCAGTACTTC.